These 13 T cell receptor beta chains were sequenced from one sample in a study of blood T cell repertoires in COVID-19. Libraries were prepared by immunoSEQ multiplex PCR; TCRdb keeps only in-frame clonotypes and omits some of them. The sample yields 90,000 to 100,000 clones, 65% to 85% seen once. The sequenced sample consisted of peripheral blood. All receptors derive from a man between 60 and 75 years old with acute or convalescent COVID-19.

The J gene is TRBJ1-1, the V gene TRBV28; perhaps TRBD1 as D (5 bases). Germline assignment: CDR1 MDHEN and CDR2 SYDVKM. The V gene lost 2 bases and the J gene lost 6 bases, with 13 bases spanning the gap. This CDR3 region has 14 residues. Written as DNA, the CDR3 is TGTGCCAGCAGTTTAGTTCAAGGGGCCGCTGAAGCTTTCTTT. This encodes CASSLVQGAAEAFF.

This clone has a handful of counts. The chain carries TRBV25-1 and TRBJ1-1; no definite D call. This CDR3 spans 13 amino acids. The V end lost 5 bases, the J end lost 3 bases, and 10 bases lay between the germline ends. The V gene's germline CDR1 is MGHDK and CDR2 SYGVNS. This CDR3 reads CASSLFGDTEAFF. The CDR3 region has the DNA TGTGCCAGCAGTTTATTCGGGGACACTGAAGCTTTCTTT.

The genes are TRBV11-3 and TRBJ2-5; perhaps TRBD2 as D (5 bases). The CDR3 loop spans 15 amino acids. Per germline, CDR1 SGHNT and CDR2 YENEEA. V gave up 1 base and J gave up 2 bases, with 11 bases separating them. The CDR3 reads CASSLGTREQETQYF. The CDR3 DNA reads as TGTGCCAGCAGCTTAGGTACTAGGGAACAAGAGACCCAGTACTTC.

The chain couples TRBV5-1 to TRBJ1-1; 9 bases map to TRBD1. The V and J ends lost 4 bases and 4 bases, in that order; junction bases with no gene match: 11. The CDR3 sequence is 16 residues long. The germline gives CDR1 SGHRS, CDR2 YFSETQ. The CDR3 coding sequence is TGCGCCAGCAGCCCAAGAATACAGGGGGCTAGCACTGAAGCTTTCTTT. This gives the protein CASSPRIQGASTEAFF.

With respect to this clone: The sample holds other DNA sequences that translate to the same CDR3. The rearrangement joins TRBV6-1 to TRBJ1-5, with unresolved D. CDR1 is MNHNS, CDR2 SASEGT, per germline. V shed 3 bases and J shed 5 bases, with 8 bases lying between them. CDR3 length equals 13 residues. The CDR3 DNA sequence: TGTGCCAGCAGTGATGGCGGAGATCAGCCCCAGCATTTT. This sequence encodes CASSDGGDQPQHF.

The table lists this clone with a count of one. V usage is TRBV4-3 and J usage is TRBJ1-1; D is ambiguous. The CDR3 length is 15 residues. Germline loops: CDR1 LGHNA, CDR2 YSLEER. With 0 bases removed from V and 0 bases from J, the gap between germline ends came to 8 bases. Written as DNA, the CDR3 is TGCGCCAGCAGCCAAGAGAGGGCCCTGAACACTGAAGCTTTCTTT. It codes for CASSQERALNTEAFF.

The genes are TRBV11-3 and TRBJ1-1; no clear D gene. This CDR3 is 13 amino acids long. In germline, CDR1 is SGHNT, CDR2 YENEEA. The V end was cut by 0 bases, the J end by 0 bases, with 2 bases between. The CDR3, as DNA: TGTGCCAGCAGCTTAGACGTGAACACTGAAGCTTTCTTT. Translation: CASSLDVNTEAFF.

V is TRBV27 and J is TRBJ2-5, with TRBD2 matching 14 bases. The CDR3 totals 16 residues. V lost 2 bases to trimming and J lost 1 base; unmatched junction nucleotides: 0. Looked up from germline, CDR1 is MNHEY and CDR2 is SMNVEV (reference sequence). CDR3 in amino acids: CASSLGTSGGQETQYF. The CDR3 DNA is TGTGCCAGCAGTTTAGGGACTAGCGGGGGCCAAGAGACCCAGTACTTC.

The chain carries TRBV10-3 and TRBJ1-1; D possibly corresponds to TRBD1 (6 bases). V lost 7 bases and J lost 1, with 7 bases in between. The CDR3 length is 12 residues. The germline V gene has CDR1 ENHRY and CDR2 SYGVKD. The DNA for the CDR3 is TGTGCCATCACCAGGGGGAACACTGAAGCTTTCTTT. It encodes CAITRGNTEAFF.

This chain connects TRBV29-1 to TRBJ1-2; TRBD1 matches at 11 bases. V was pared by 6 bases and J by 4 bases, with 1 base of the junction left unmatched. The germline V gene has CDR1 SQVTM and CDR2 ANQGSEA. This CDR3 has 12 amino acids. The CDR3 DNA sequence: TGCAGCGTGGGACAGGGGGGCTATGGCTACACCTTC. It codes for CSVGQGGYGYTF.

The V gene is TRBV11-3, the J gene TRBJ1-2, with TRBD1 matching 8 bases. This CDR3 region has 14 residues. Per germline, CDR1 SGHNT and CDR2 YENEEA. V gave up 1 base and J gave up 3 bases; unmatched junction bases: 1. The CDR3 DNA follows: TGTGCCAGCAGCTTAGGACAGGGGCACTATGGCTACACCTTC. Amino acid sequence: CASSLGQGHYGYTF.

The chain carries TRBV6-5 and TRBJ2-7; the D gene is possibly TRBD1 (6 bases). Per the germline V gene, CDR1 is MNHEY and CDR2 is SVGAGI. Trimming removed 7 bases from V and 2 bases from J, with 12 bases in between. This CDR3 contains 13 residues. This CDR3 is CASTRDKTYEQYF. Written as DNA, the CDR3 is TGTGCCAGCACCAGGGACAAGACCTACGAGCAGTACTTC.

The CDR3 nucleotides read TGTGCCAGCAGTTCGTCTGGGGCCGACGGGACCCAGTACTTC. Its translation is CASSSSGADGTQYF. The V call is TRBV28, the J call TRBJ2-5; D possibly corresponds to TRBD1 (5 bases). The length of the CDR3 is 14 residues. V was trimmed by 4 bases and J by 7 bases, leaving 16 bases between them. CDR1 MDHEN and CDR2 SYDVKM come from the germline V gene.